These T cell receptor beta chains were read from a single sample in a study of cytomegalovirus exposure and HLA in healthy donors. Assay used: immunoSEQ multiplex PCR; TCRdb lists only in-frame clones, some missing. Here the sample spans 140,000 to 150,000 clones, nearly 80% being singletons. Sequenced material: PBMCs. All receptors derive from a young woman in good health and CMV-seronegative. CDR3s include the opening cysteine and the closing phenylalanine or tryptophan.

V	J	CDR3
TRBV27	TRBJ1-2	CASSSFQGNGYTF
TRBV7-2	TRBJ2-1	CASSSRGGNYNEQFF
TRBV29-1	TRBJ1-1	CSARGQLNTEAFF
TRBV6-1	TRBJ1-5	CASSDRTGASNQPQHF
TRBV13	TRBJ2-3	CASSLARTGIRTDTQYF
TRBV7-6	TRBJ2-6	CASSLLYRGIGANVLTF
TRBV5-1	TRBJ2-2	CASSSQANTGELFF
TRBV6-1	TRBJ1-1	CASSEKPNTEAFF
TRBV5-5	TRBJ1-5	CASSLGLPANQPQHF
TRBV30	TRBJ1-5	CAWSVFGGQGGNQPQHF
TRBV5-1	TRBJ1-1	CASSPGQSGGTEAFF
TRBV29-1	TRBJ1-4	CSASSGYNEKLFF
TRBV11-2	TRBJ2-7	CASGGPGQVIREQYF
TRBV27	TRBJ2-2	CASRGQPTGELFF
TRBV9	TRBJ1-2	CASSADYGYTF
TRBV7-7	TRBJ2-7	CASSPQTVGRDEQYF
TRBV18	TRBJ2-7	CASSWDSLSYEQYF
TRBV14	TRBJ2-3	CASSQGGGGTDTQYF
TRBV13	TRBJ1-3	CASSLGSGMGNTIYF
TRBV10-3	TRBJ1-1	CATRDRQEGEAFF
TRBV2	TRBJ2-5	CATRQGLQETQYF
TRBV5-1	TRBJ1-2	CASSRTGGDYTF
TRBV15	TRBJ1-4	CATSSRLGNEKLFF
TRBV15	TRBJ1-1	CATSRSQGRQRVAFF
TRBV18	TRBJ1-1	CASSDIRAGTGVTEAFF
TRBV4-1	TRBJ2-7	CASSRGLAGDEQYF
TRBV30	TRBJ1-5	CAWADRGLVSQHF
TRBV9	TRBJ2-1	CASSVELLSYNEQFF
TRBV1	TRBJ2-3	CTRGRVRLIDTQYF
TRBV5-1	TRBJ2-7	CASSLGQGREQYF